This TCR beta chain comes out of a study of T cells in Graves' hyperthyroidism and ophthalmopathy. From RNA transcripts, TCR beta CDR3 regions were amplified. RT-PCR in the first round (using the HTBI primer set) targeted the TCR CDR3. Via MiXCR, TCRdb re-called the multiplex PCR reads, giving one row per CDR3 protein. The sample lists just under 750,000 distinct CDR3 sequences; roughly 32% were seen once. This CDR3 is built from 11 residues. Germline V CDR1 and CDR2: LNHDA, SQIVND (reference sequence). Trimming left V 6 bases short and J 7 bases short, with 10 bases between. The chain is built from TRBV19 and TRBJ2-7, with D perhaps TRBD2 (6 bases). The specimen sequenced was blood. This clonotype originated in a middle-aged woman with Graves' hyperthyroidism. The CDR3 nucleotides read TGTGCCAGTAGGAGCGGGTTTGAGCAGTACTTC. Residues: CASRSGFEQYF.